This TCR beta chain was sequenced for a study of shared clonotypes between healthy human individuals. Terminally differentiated effector memory CD45RA+ cells were left out of the naive CD8 fraction, which was CD45RO-negative and positively selected for CCR7. Donors, healthy HIV-negative adults, lacked recent acute infections or vaccinations. Everyone who donated was a Caucasian adult who lived in Nashville, Tennessee. How the authors handled the data: ImmunoSEQ junction-only sequences lacked quality scores, so their filtering differed. Clones were read by immunoSEQ multiplex PCR, and TCRdb kept only the in-frame ones, dropping some. D and trimming were read from the DNA, whereas the V and J calls and clone size are those reported in that table. The table lists about 800,000 clones, 96% of them singletons. The sequence was obtained from a man aged 30-40 years in good health. Sequencing used naive CD8+ T cells sorted from blood.

This CDR3 reads CASSLQGYTGELFF. CDR3 nucleotide sequence: TGTGCCAGCAGTTTACAGGGTTACACCGGGGAGCTGTTTTTT. The chain employs TRBV6-1 and TRBJ2-2; D may be TRBD1 (6 bases). V shed 5 bases and J shed 3 bases, with 10 bases lying between them. This CDR3 spans 14 amino acids. Per germline, CDR1 MNHNS and CDR2 SASEGT.